A selection of T cell receptor beta chains follows, all from one sample in a study of blood T cell repertoires in COVID-19. Using immunoSEQ multiplex PCR, the repertoire was profiled, and TCRdb retains in-frame clones only, with some absent. In the table there are approximately 330,000 clones, approximately 88% of which are singletons. The sequenced sample consisted of peripheral blood. These receptors all stem from a man aged 25-45 years with COVID-19, enrolled during active disease. Each CDR3 is given with its conserved first and last residue. The order of the fields is J gene, clone size, D gene, V gene, CDR3 DNA, CDR3 protein. A D gene is named only where the DNA matches it firmly. Where a row states a size, it is once, few, many or the class of an expanded clone; other rows omit it.

J gene: TRBJ2-1
clone size: -
D gene: -
V gene: TRBV5-8
CDR3 DNA: TGTGCCAGCAGCTTGACTAGTCTTCATGAGCAGTTCTTC
CDR3 protein: CASSLTSLHEQFF

J gene: TRBJ2-7
clone size: -
D gene: TRBD1
V gene: TRBV5-6
CDR3 DNA: TGTGCCAGCAGCTTGGCCGAAAGTGACAGGGGGCACGAGCAGTACTTC
CDR3 protein: CASSLAESDRGHEQYF

J gene: TRBJ2-1
clone size: -
D gene: -
V gene: TRBV4-1
CDR3 DNA: TGCGCCAGCAGTCTCCCGGGGAGCTCCTACAATGAGCAGTTCTTC
CDR3 protein: CASSLPGSSYNEQFF

J gene: TRBJ2-4
clone size: -
D gene: TRBD1
V gene: TRBV25-1
CDR3 DNA: TGTGCCAGCAGTCGAGGGCCAGGACAGGGTCACATTCAGTACTTC
CDR3 protein: CASSRGPGQGHIQYF

J gene: TRBJ2-3
clone size: -
D gene: -
V gene: TRBV24-1
CDR3 DNA: TGTGCCACCAGTGAGCGGATAGGAGATACGCAGTATTTT
CDR3 protein: CATSERIGDTQYF

J gene: TRBJ1-1
clone size: -
D gene: -
V gene: TRBV11-2
CDR3 DNA: TGTGCCAGCAGCTTAGTACGAGGGGGGAACACTGAAGCTTTCTTT
CDR3 protein: CASSLVRGGNTEAFF

J gene: TRBJ1-2
clone size: -
D gene: -
V gene: TRBV29-1
CDR3 DNA: TGCAGCGTTGCCGGGACGGGAGGCTATGGCTACACCTTC
CDR3 protein: CSVAGTGGYGYTF

J gene: TRBJ2-3
clone size: -
D gene: TRBD2
V gene: TRBV3-1/TRBV3-2
CDR3 DNA: TGTGCCAGCAGCCATCTGGTCGGGGGGGCAGGAACGCAGTATTTT
CDR3 protein: CASSHLVGGAGTQYF

J gene: TRBJ2-5
clone size: -
D gene: -
V gene: TRBV7-2
CDR3 DNA: TGTGCCAGCAGCTTAATTGGACAGAGTTTCCAAGAGACCCAGTACTTC
CDR3 protein: CASSLIGQSFQETQYF

J gene: TRBJ2-5
clone size: -
D gene: -
V gene: TRBV7-9
CDR3 DNA: TGTGCCAGCAGCTGGAGGGACAGAGGATGGGAGACCCAGTACTTC
CDR3 protein: CASSWRDRGWETQYF

J gene: TRBJ2-1
clone size: -
D gene: -
V gene: TRBV6-2/TRBV6-3
CDR3 DNA: TGTGCCAGCAGTTTTGGGTCCTCAGGCTACAATGAGCAGTTCTTC
CDR3 protein: CASSFGSSGYNEQFF

J gene: TRBJ2-1
clone size: once
D gene: TRBD2
V gene: TRBV7-3
CDR3 DNA: TGTGCCAGCAGCCCCTCGACTAGCTATGAGCAGTTCTTC
CDR3 protein: CASSPSTSYEQFF

J gene: TRBJ2-5
clone size: -
D gene: -
V gene: TRBV6-5
CDR3 DNA: TGTGCCAGCATAAAAGAGACCCAGTACTTC
CDR3 protein: CASIKETQYF

J gene: TRBJ1-1
clone size: -
D gene: -
V gene: TRBV3-1/TRBV3-2
CDR3 DNA: TGTGCCAGCAGCGCCCAGACACTGAACACTGAAGCTTTCTTT
CDR3 protein: CASSAQTLNTEAFF

J gene: TRBJ2-2
clone size: -
D gene: -
V gene: TRBV7-3
CDR3 DNA: TGTGCCAGCAGTTCCCTTGTGGGCTCCGGGGAGCTGTTTTTT
CDR3 protein: CASSSLVGSGELFF

J gene: TRBJ2-5
clone size: -
D gene: TRBD2
V gene: TRBV24-1
CDR3 DNA: TGTGCCACCAGTGGACGGACTAGCGGGATCAGGGGAGAGACCCAGTACTTC
CDR3 protein: CATSGRTSGIRGETQYF

J gene: TRBJ2-6
clone size: -
D gene: -
V gene: TRBV20-1
CDR3 DNA: TGCAGTGCTAGTCCCGGGTCTGGGGCCAACGTCCTGACTTTC
CDR3 protein: CSASPGSGANVLTF

J gene: TRBJ2-1
clone size: once
D gene: -
V gene: TRBV7-2
CDR3 DNA: TGTGCCAGCAGCTTCCGACAGGACCACAATGAGCAGTTCTTC
CDR3 protein: CASSFRQDHNEQFF

J gene: TRBJ2-5
clone size: -
D gene: TRBD2
V gene: TRBV27
CDR3 DNA: TGTGCCAGCAGGTCTAGCGGGGGGCAAGAGACCCAGTACTTC
CDR3 protein: CASRSSGGQETQYF

J gene: TRBJ2-1
clone size: few
D gene: TRBD2
V gene: TRBV6-2/TRBV6-3
CDR3 DNA: TGTGCCAGCAGCTCTAGGGCCTCGGGGGGTAATGAGCAGTTCTTC
CDR3 protein: CASSSRASGGNEQFF

J gene: TRBJ1-5
clone size: -
D gene: -
V gene: TRBV12-5
CDR3 DNA: TGTGCTAGTGGTTTGGTACCCAGCGTAGAACCTAATCAGCCCCAGCATTTT
CDR3 protein: CASGLVPSVEPNQPQHF

J gene: TRBJ2-3
clone size: few
D gene: -
V gene: TRBV24-1
CDR3 DNA: TGTGCCACCAGTGGGGCGAGGGGGTTCCGGCACACAGATACGCAGTATTTT
CDR3 protein: CATSGARGFRHTDTQYF

J gene: TRBJ2-1
clone size: -
D gene: TRBD1
V gene: TRBV7-6
CDR3 DNA: TGTGCCAGCAGCTTCACCTCGAGGGACAGTAAGCAGTTCTTC
CDR3 protein: CASSFTSRDSKQFF

J gene: TRBJ2-5
clone size: -
D gene: -
V gene: TRBV27
CDR3 DNA: TGTGCCAGCAGTTTATCATCCGTGCAAGAGACCCAGTACTTC
CDR3 protein: CASSLSSVQETQYF

J gene: TRBJ1-5
clone size: few
D gene: TRBD1
V gene: TRBV4-3
CDR3 DNA: TGCGCCAGCAGCCTAGGACAGGGAGGAAATCAGCCCCAGCATTTT
CDR3 protein: CASSLGQGGNQPQHF

J gene: TRBJ1-2
clone size: few
D gene: -
V gene: TRBV10-3
CDR3 DNA: TGTGCCATCAGTGAGCCCGTTGTCGCATTGCGGGGCTATGGCTACACCTTC
CDR3 protein: CAISEPVVALRGYGYTF

J gene: TRBJ1-1
clone size: -
D gene: TRBD1
V gene: TRBV9
CDR3 DNA: TGTGCCAGCAGCCCACGGACAGGGAACACTGAAGCTTTCTTT
CDR3 protein: CASSPRTGNTEAFF

J gene: TRBJ2-3
clone size: -
D gene: TRBD1
V gene: TRBV7-3
CDR3 DNA: TGTGCCAGCAGCTTAACGGGACAGCTTACAGATACGCAGTATTTT
CDR3 protein: CASSLTGQLTDTQYF

J gene: TRBJ1-2
clone size: once
D gene: TRBD1
V gene: TRBV27
CDR3 DNA: TGTGCCAGCAGTTCACCCGGGACAGGGAACTATGGCTACACCTTC
CDR3 protein: CASSSPGTGNYGYTF

J gene: TRBJ1-2
clone size: -
D gene: TRBD1
V gene: TRBV4-3
CDR3 DNA: TGCGCCAGCAGCCAAGATTTGGGGACAGGGTTTCCCTATGGCTACACCTTC
CDR3 protein: CASSQDLGTGFPYGYTF

J gene: TRBJ1-1
clone size: -
D gene: -
V gene: TRBV5-4
CDR3 DNA: TGTGCCAGCACCCGGGCTCAGGGAGGGTACGAAGCTTTCTTT
CDR3 protein: CASTRAQGGYEAFF

J gene: TRBJ1-5
clone size: -
D gene: -
V gene: TRBV6-1
CDR3 DNA: TGTGCCAGCAGCCTACCTCCACCGGGGCAGCCCCAGCATTTT
CDR3 protein: CASSLPPPGQPQHF